A single sample gave rise to the 6 T cell receptor beta chains below, sequenced in a study of blood T cell repertoires in COVID-19. The table came from immunoSEQ multiplex PCR; TCRdb's copy has only in-frame clones and leaves some out. The top ten hold 1.3% of the sample, which has about 380,000 clones, roughly 86% seen once. Sequenced input: PBMCs or T cells enriched from blood (not recorded which). Receptor source: a man under 40 who had recovered from COVID-19.

A single count supports this clone. J is TRBJ1-3 and V is TRBV3-1 (or the pseudogene TRBV3-2); D uncertain. CDR3 length: 14 amino acids. Trimming pared 0 bases from V and 4 bases from J, leaving 7 bases between. Germline-derived CDR1 and CDR2 are LGHDT and YNNKEL (reference sequence). CDR3 region: CASSQDFRGNTIYF. The CDR3, as DNA: TGTGCCAGCAGCCAAGATTTCAGAGGAAACACCATATATTTT.

The chain is built from TRBV6-5 and TRBJ1-1; 10 bases are a match to TRBD1. The CDR3 runs 14 residues. Germline V gives CDR1 MNHEY, CDR2 SVGAGI. The V gene end was trimmed by 7 bases and the J gene end by 7 bases; junction bases not matched to a gene: 9. CDR3 nucleotide sequence: TGTGCCAGCAACTCCGGGACAGGGGCAGTTGAAGCTTTCTTT. This codes for CASNSGTGAVEAFF.

The chain carries TRBV3-1 (or the pseudogene TRBV3-2) and TRBJ1-1; the match to TRBD1 covers 8 bases. V lost 1 base, J lost 4 bases, and 8 bases stayed unmatched. This CDR3 has 16 residues. Germline-derived CDR1 and CDR2 are LGHDT and YNNKEL (reference sequence). The CDR3 coding sequence is TGTGCCAGCAGCCAAGGCTCTTTTGACAGGGGCACTGAAGCTTTCTTT. As protein: CASSQGSFDRGTEAFF.

The chain combines TRBV30 with TRBJ2-3, with a possible D match to TRBD1 (5 bases). The CDR3 covers 14 residues. Germline V gene lookup returns CDR1 GTSNPN and CDR2 SVGIG (reference sequence). V was cut by 1 base and J by 0 bases, with 8 bases left in between. The CDR3 nucleotides read TGTGCCTGGAGTGGGGGCGGTAGCACAGATACGCAGTATTTT. This codes for CAWSGGGSTDTQYF.

The rearrangement links TRBV27 to TRBJ2-7; a possible D gene is TRBD2 (6 bases). CDR3 length equals 13 residues. The V end lost 4 bases, the J end lost 7 bases, and 14 bases lay between the germline ends. Germline V gives CDR1 MNHEY, CDR2 SMNVEV (reference sequence). The chain's CDR3 is CASSYRGKGEQYF. CDR3 in DNA: TGTGCCAGCAGTTACCGGGGGAAAGGTGAGCAGTACTTC.

This clone was detected once. This rearrangement joins TRBV5-1 to TRBJ2-2; D is uncertain. Trimming took 0 bases from V and 2 from J, leaving 8 bases between them. This CDR3 is 15 amino acids long. The V gene's germline CDR1 is SGHRS and CDR2 YFSETQ. The CDR3 spells CASSLVARNTGELFF. For the CDR3, the DNA is TGCGCCAGCAGCTTGGTGGCCCGAAACACCGGGGAGCTGTTTTTT.